This T cell receptor beta chain appears in the sequencing data of a study of somatic mutations in cytotoxic T cells in rheumatoid arthritis. Study overall: Each patient's diagnosis was followed right away by a blood draw (30 ml EDTA), before any treatment. Flow-sorting brought some V beta antibody-stained T-cell populations to nearly 100% purity, V beta1+ cells sequenced for TCRB among them.

Trimming removed 3 bases at V and 4 bases at J, with 10 bases between. The CDR3 extends over 13 amino acids. Germline values: CDR1 LNHDA, CDR2 SQIVND (reference sequence). Points on this clone: Its antigen is as yet unknown.

Per the study methods: Among patient CD8+ clones larger than 1%, matches to published virus-specific TCRB sequences were rare. The table came from immunoSEQ multiplex PCR; TCRdb's copy has only in-frame clones and leaves some out. The DNA gave D and trimming, while V, J and clone size come from that table. The sample lists roughly 20,000 clones, about four fifths occurring once. General study findings and limits: About an eighth of the roughly 65 patients had a largest CD8+ clone above 20% of CD8+ cells.

This sequence was found in an adult with rheumatoid arthritis. Sequencing used CD8+ T cells sorted from blood. The genes are TRBV19 and TRBJ2-7, with D perhaps TRBD1 (6 bases). The CDR3 sequence: CASSIGRGYEQYF. CDR3 nucleotide sequence: TGTGCCAGTAGTATTGGCAGGGGTTACGAGCAGTACTTC. Supplemented by reference TRBV19 and TRBJ2-7, the full variable domain reads DGGITQSPKYLFRKEGQNVTLSCEQNLNHDAMYWYRQDPGQGLRLIYYSQIVNDFQKGDIAEGYSVSREKKESFPLTVTSAQKNPTAFYLCASSIGRGYEQYFGPGTRLTVT.